This T cell receptor beta chain was documented in a study of blood T cell repertoires in COVID-19. The CDR3 length is 15 residues. Germline V gene sequence: CDR1 MNHNS, CDR2 SASEGT. Trimming cost V 2 bases and J 4 bases, with 12 bases left between them. Patients of the Seattle cohort, enrolled during active infection, were followed longitudinally. Methods used by the authors: Amplification from reference gene primers served as the basis for estimated nucleated cell counts. Repertoires were generated with immunoSEQ multiplex PCR, while TCRdb's copy carries only in-frame clones and drops some. Clone size and the V and J calls come from that table; the DNA yielded D and trimming. The sample has about 230,000 clones, 80% to 90% seen once.

The material sequenced was peripheral blood. The chain joins TRBV6-1 to TRBJ2-4; TRBD1 might be the D (5 bases). This sequence originates from a man in his fifties with COVID-19, enrolled during active disease. In nucleotides, the CDR3 is TGTGCCAGCAGTGAACAGGGTTACGGTAAAAACATTCAGTACTTC. As protein: CASSEQGYGKNIQYF.